Shown below are 28 T cell receptor beta chains from a single sample sequenced in a study of T-cell memory formation after mild COVID-19. In TCRdb, the 5' RACE reads were re-called with MiXCR into one record per CDR3 protein. The data show roughly 48,000 distinct CDR3 sequences, 25% to 35% seen once. Sequencing was carried out using PBMCs or a T cell subset sorted from them (not recorded which). The receptors were sampled from a man between 18 and 29 years old who had mild COVID-19 (a few samples of this study predate the infection). Cell type and time point are not known.

The V gene is TRBV27, the J gene TRBJ2-7; the D gene is possibly TRBD1 (5 bases). Trimming cost V 3 bases and J 2 bases, with 11 bases left between them. Germline loops: CDR1 MNHEY, CDR2 SMNVEV (reference sequence). CDR3 length: 14 residues. CDR3 sequence reads: CASSLRQGTYEQYF. The CDR3 coding sequence is TGTGCCAGCAGTTTGCGGCAGGGCACCTACGAGCAGTACTTC.

This clonotype was seen just once. V and J are TRBV4-1 and TRBJ1-5, with unresolved D. The germline V gene has CDR1 MGHRA and CDR2 YSYEKL. The V and J ends lost 3 bases and 6 bases respectively, with 12 bases between them. The CDR3 length is 14 residues. The CDR3 is CASSHRSLGQPQHF. DNA of the CDR3: TGCGCCAGCAGCCACCGGTCCCTGGGTCAGCCCCAGCATTTT.

In its sample, this clonotype was seen a few times. The chain has TRBV7-9 and TRBJ2-7; D is uncertain. CDR3 length: 14 amino acids. V was trimmed by 2 bases and J by 5 bases, leaving 13 bases between them. From germline, CDR1 is SEHNR and CDR2 FQNEAQ (reference sequence). This chain's CDR3 is CASSLSMAADEQYF. As DNA, the CDR3 is TGTGCCAGCAGCTTATCGATGGCAGCCGACGAGCAGTACTTC.

This clonotype was seen more than once but under ten times. The chain couples TRBV6-2 or TRBV6-3 to TRBJ2-7; a weak D match, TRBD2 (5 bases). This CDR3 contains 18 residues. V lost 2 bases and J lost 2, with 22 bases in between. Germline loops: CDR1 MNHEY, CDR2 SVGEGT. CDR3 protein: CASSYDYTENLEAYEQYF. Written as DNA, the CDR3 is TGTGCCAGCAGTTACGACTACACAGAGAACCTTGAAGCCTACGAGCAGTACTTC.

V and J are TRBV2 and TRBJ1-5, with D maybe TRBD1 (6 bases). Trimming took off 7 bases at V and 1 base at J, with 17 bases between the two ends. This CDR3 spans 16 amino acids. Germline assignment: CDR1 SNHLY and CDR2 FYNNEI. The CDR3 region is CASTPLRGESNQPQHF. CDR3 DNA sequence: TGTGCCAGCACCCCCTTAAGGGGGGAGAGCAATCAGCCCCAGCATTTT.

This rearrangement joins TRBV3-1 to TRBJ2-6; D perhaps matches TRBD1 (5 bases). This CDR3 is 16 amino acids long. V lost 0 bases, J lost 2 bases, and 8 bases lay in between. CDR1 and CDR2 (germline): LGHDT, YNNKEL (reference sequence). CDR3 sequence: CASSQEVGAGANVLTF. The CDR3, as DNA: TGTGCCAGCAGCCAAGAGGTAGGGGCTGGGGCCAACGTCCTGACTTTC.

The rearrangement joins TRBV7-2 to TRBJ1-1, with 8 nucleotides matching TRBD1. There are 13 residues in the CDR3. J lost 4 bases, V lost 5 bases, and 3 bases had no gene match. CDR1 and CDR2 from the germline V gene are SGHTA and FQGNSA. DNA for the CDR3: TGTGCCAGCAGCCCGACAGGGGTCACTGAAGCTTTCTTT. This gives the protein CASSPTGVTEAFF.

This chain connects TRBV7-3 to TRBJ2-3, with 11 positions matching TRBD2. CDR3 length: 17 amino acids. Germline V gives CDR1 SGHTA, CDR2 FQGTGA. V shed 2 bases and J 6 bases; nucleotides not matched to a gene: 10. The CDR3 region is CASSLDRSGGAVDTQYF. CDR3 DNA: TGTGCCAGCAGCTTAGATCGTAGCGGGGGGGCCGTGGATACGCAGTATTTT.

The CDR3 coding sequence is TGTGCCAGCAGCAAGCTGACTATAACTTCCACAGATACGCAGTATTTT. This gives the protein CASSKLTITSTDTQYF. The rearrangement joins TRBV21-1 to TRBJ2-3; the table's TRBD2 call for D was not verified on the DNA. TRBV21-1 is a recognized pseudogene. The CDR3 loop spans 16 amino acids.

This clonotype appeared a few times. The rearrangement joins TRBV13 to TRBJ2-5; TRBD1 matches 12 bases. The CDR3 spans 15 residues. V lost 4 bases, J lost 5 bases, and 5 bases stayed unmatched. Germline CDR1 is PRHDT and CDR2 is FYEKMQ (reference sequence). CDR3 nucleotide sequence: TGTGCCAGCAGCTCCGGGACAGGGGGCAGTGAGACCCAGTACTTC. It translates to CASSSGTGGSETQYF.

This clonotype was seen a handful of times. The chain links TRBV9 to TRBJ2-3; no firm D call. The CDR3 has 14 amino acids. Germline loops: CDR1 SGDLS, CDR2 YYNGEE. V lost 0 bases and J lost 2, with 7 bases in between. The CDR3 reads CASSVALLTDTQYF. The DNA of the CDR3 is TGTGCCAGCAGCGTAGCTCTTCTCACAGATACGCAGTATTTT.

The J gene is TRBJ2-1, the V gene TRBV12-3 or TRBV12-4; possible D gene TRBD2, 7 bases. V was clipped by 8 bases and J by 6 bases, with 17 bases between them. CDR3 size: 14 residues. The CDR3 DNA is TGTGCCAGCTCCCCCGGAGGGGGGGGCAATGAGCAGTTCTTC. Translating it yields CASSPGGGGNEQFF.

This chain uses TRBV7-2 with TRBJ2-7; weak D call: TRBD1 (5 bases). Per germline, CDR1 SGHTA and CDR2 FQGNSA. CDR3 length equals 15 residues. Trimming removed 5 bases from V and 0 bases from J, with 14 bases in between. For the CDR3, the DNA is TGTGCCAGCAGCCCAAACACCAGGGTCTCCTACGAGCAGTACGTC. It is translated as CASSPNTRVSYEQYV.

The V call is TRBV6-2 or TRBV6-3, the J call TRBJ2-1; 8 bases map to TRBD2. Germline lookup yields CDR1 MNHEY and CDR2 SVGEGT. V was clipped by 8 bases and J by 8 bases; unmatched bases: 5. There are 12 residues in the CDR3. CDR3 bases: TGTGCCAGCGGGCGGGGGGAATATGAGCAGTTCTTC. It translates to CASGRGEYEQFF.

The chain has TRBV7-9 and TRBJ2-3; the D call may be TRBD1 or TRBD2 (6 bases each). Looked up from germline, CDR1 is SEHNR and CDR2 is FQNEAQ (reference sequence). The CDR3 consists of 16 residues. V dropped 3 bases and J dropped 3 bases, with 16 bases sitting between them. CDR3 protein: CASSLTGARLTDTQYF. DNA for the CDR3: TGTGCCAGCAGCTTGACGGGGGCGAGGTTGACAGATACGCAGTATTTT.

This clonotype was seen repeatedly, ten times or more. The chain combines TRBV14 with TRBJ2-1; D possibly corresponds to TRBD2 (6 bases). The CDR3 is made up of 15 amino acids. The ends were cut back, 4 bases at V and 5 bases at J, with 15 bases in the middle. The germline gives CDR1 SGHDN, CDR2 FVKESK. CDR3 sequence (DNA): TGTGCCAGCAGCCCCACTGGGACTTCCCACAATGAGCAGTTCTTC. Residues: CASSPTGTSHNEQFF.

This clonotype occurred a few times. The chain couples TRBV7-3 to TRBJ2-5; no reliable D call. V gave up 2 bases and J gave up 5 bases, with 9 bases separating them. The CDR3 extends over 13 amino acids. Germline V lookup: CDR1 SGHTA, CDR2 FQGTGA. CDR3 nucleotides: TGTGCCAGCAGCTTATGGCGTAGGGAGACCCAGTACTTC. Translation: CASSLWRRETQYF.

This clonotype was detected only a few times. The V gene is TRBV5-1, the J gene TRBJ2-3; D is perhaps TRBD1 or TRBD2 (5 bases each). V lost 2 bases to trimming and J lost 3 bases, with 16 bases between them. CDR1 is SGHRS, CDR2 YFSETQ, per germline. The CDR3 loop spans 16 amino acids. The DNA for the CDR3 is TGCGCCAGCAGCTTACATCTCGAGGGGATAACAGATACGCAGTATTTT. Protein: CASSLHLEGITDTQYF.

This clonotype has only a few counts. The V call is TRBV29-1, the J call TRBJ1-2, with no clear D. Trimming cost V 4 bases and J 3 bases, with 15 bases left between them. This CDR3 has 14 residues. Germline CDR1 is SQVTM and CDR2 is ANQGSEA. CDR3 bases: TGCAGCGTTGTAGGGCTCGGGCTCGACTATGGCTACACCTTC. This translates into CSVVGLGLDYGYTF. The full variable domain, its missing parts supplied by reference TRBV29-1 and TRBJ1-2, is SAVISQKPSRDICQRGTSLTIQCQVDSQVTMMFWYRQQPGQSLTLIATANQGSEATYESGFVIDKFPISRPNLTFSTLTVSNMSPEDSSIYLCSVVGLGLDYGYTFGSGTRLTVV.

CDR3 in DNA: TGTGCCAGCAGTCCCTGGGACAGGGAGCAGTACTTC. Amino acid sequence: CASSPWDREQYF. The chain carries TRBV12-3 or TRBV12-4 and TRBJ2-7, with TRBD1 matching over 8 bases. CDR3 length equals 12 residues. V trimming: 5 bases; J trimming: 7 bases; junction bases outside the gene matches: 4.

V and J are TRBV29-1 and TRBJ2-1; D unclear. This CDR3 is built from 11 residues. V lost 4 bases and J lost 6, with 7 bases in between. The V gene's germline CDR1 is SQVTM and CDR2 ANQGSEA. The CDR3 here is CSVGGGNEQFF. The CDR3 DNA sequence: TGCAGCGTTGGGGGTGGCAATGAGCAGTTCTTC.

The chain carries TRBV10-3 and TRBJ2-7; the D gene is possibly TRBD2 (6 bases). This CDR3 has 14 residues. The V gene lost 3 bases and the J gene lost 2 bases, with 11 bases spanning the gap. Germline V gene lookup returns CDR1 ENHRY and CDR2 SYGVKD. The CDR3 DNA reads as TGTGCCATCAGTGACTCCGGGGGAGCCTACGAGCAGTACTTC. As protein: CAISDSGGAYEQYF.

This chain connects TRBV12-3 or TRBV12-4 to TRBJ1-5; 10 bases align to TRBD1. V lost 6 bases, J lost 9 bases, and 14 bases stayed unmatched. The CDR3 is 16 amino acids. DNA of the CDR3: TGTGCCAGCAGCCTGGGACAGGGGCCGCCGGAAGGGCCCCAGCATTTT. Translated, it gives CASSLGQGPPEGPQHF.

Many counts were recorded for this clonotype. J is TRBJ2-7 and V is TRBV12-3 or TRBV12-4; TRBD1 might be the D (5 bases). The germline V and J ends were trimmed by 6 bases and 2 bases, with 11 bases remaining between them. There are 13 residues in the CDR3. The chain's CDR3 is CASSRDSAYEQYF. CDR3 in DNA: TGTGCCAGCAGCCGTGACAGCGCCTACGAGCAGTACTTC.

The chain is built from TRBV7-9 and TRBJ1-1; D is possibly TRBD1 (5 bases). The germline gives CDR1 SEHNR, CDR2 FQNEAQ (reference sequence). V was pared by 6 bases and J by 11 bases, with 16 bases between. The CDR3 spans 12 residues. For the CDR3, the DNA is TGTGCCAGCAGACCCGGGACCCCAGATGCTTTCTTT. Residues: CASRPGTPDAFF.

In its sample, this clonotype was seen a few times. This chain connects TRBV11-2 to TRBJ2-4, with 7 positions matching TRBD1. The junction had 8 bases not matched to a gene; V was cut back by 5 bases and J by 1 base. Germline CDR1 SGHAT, CDR2 FQNNGV. This CDR3 is 16 amino acids long. The CDR3 region has the DNA TGTGCCAGCAGCGCGCTTGGGACAGATGCCAAAAACATTCAGTACTTC. Its protein product is CASSALGTDAKNIQYF.

This clonotype showed up just a few times. The chain is built from TRBV7-6 and TRBJ2-3, with D tentatively TRBD2 (6 bases). This CDR3 is built from 17 residues. V lost 0 bases to trimming and J lost 4 bases, with 17 bases between them. The germline gives CDR1 SGHVS, CDR2 FNYEAQ. As DNA, the CDR3 is TGTGCCAGCAGCTTAGCTGGGCTTGGGAGGTCGGCAGATACGCAGTATTTT. Translating it yields CASSLAGLGRSADTQYF.

This chain links TRBV10-2 with TRBJ1-6; 10 positions match TRBD1. After removal of 6 bases from V and 10 bases from J, the junction contained 15 bases not matched to a gene. Germline loops: CDR1 WSHSY, CDR2 SAAADI. The CDR3 runs to 17 residues. CDR3 amino acids: CASSALKDRGHRSPLHF. As DNA, the CDR3 is TGCGCCAGCAGCGCCTTAAAAGACAGGGGGCATAGGTCACCCCTCCACTTT.